The clone carrying this T cell receptor (beta chain) was seen a handful of times. This entry belongs to a study of CD8 T cells in ankylosing spondylitis. TCRdb reprocessed the 5' RACE reads via MiXCR and lists one record per CDR3 protein. The repertoire holds some 290,000 distinct CDR3 sequences, 20% seen once, with roughly 8% in the top ten. CDR1 SGHKS and CDR2 YYEKEE come from the germline V gene (reference sequence). The CDR3 length is 15 residues. The V segment lost 5 bases and the J segment 1 base; nucleotides outside the gene matches: 5. The source is a male donor with ankylosing spondylitis or in good health (not recorded which). The chain uses TRBV5-5 and TRBJ2-1, with 8 bases matching TRBD2. The sequenced material came from blood, either unsorted or a sorted T cell fraction (not recorded which). In DNA form, the CDR3 reads TGTGCCAGCAGTAAAGCGGGAGCGTCCTACAATGAGCAGTTCTTC. Translation: CASSKAGASYNEQFF.